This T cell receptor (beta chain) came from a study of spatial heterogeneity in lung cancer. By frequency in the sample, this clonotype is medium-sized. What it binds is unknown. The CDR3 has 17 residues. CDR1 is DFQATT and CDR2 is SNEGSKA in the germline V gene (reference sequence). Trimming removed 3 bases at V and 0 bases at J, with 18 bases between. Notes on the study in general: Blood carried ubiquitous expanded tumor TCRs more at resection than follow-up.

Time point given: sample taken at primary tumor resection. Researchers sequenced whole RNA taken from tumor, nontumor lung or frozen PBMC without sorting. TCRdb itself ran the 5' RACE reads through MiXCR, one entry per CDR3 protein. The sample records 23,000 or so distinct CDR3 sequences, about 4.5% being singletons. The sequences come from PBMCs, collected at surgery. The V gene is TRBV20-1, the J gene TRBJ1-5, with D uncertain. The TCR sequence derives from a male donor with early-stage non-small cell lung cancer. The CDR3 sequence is CSASSDPGGYSNQPQHF. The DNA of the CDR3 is TGCAGTGCTAGTAGCGACCCAGGTGGCTATAGCAATCAGCCCCAGCATTTT.